The 22 T cell receptor beta chains below all came from one sample that was sequenced in a study of control samples from healthy donors and cancer patients. Data came from immunoSEQ multiplex PCR; TCRdb stores just in-frame clones and leaves some out. Counted here are around 84,000 clones, approximately 80% occurring once; the ten biggest clones make up roughly 10%. Material: PBMCs. These receptors came from a man between 60 and 70 years old with head and neck cancer.

The chain employs TRBV7-9 and TRBJ2-7; 7 positions match TRBD1. Germline CDR1 is SEHNR and CDR2 is FQNEAQ (reference sequence). V gave up 1 base and J gave up 2 bases; unmatched junction bases: 8. The CDR3 loop spans 16 amino acids. CDR3 sequence reads: CASSLGKGAFAYEQYF. CDR3 bases: TGTGCCAGCAGCTTAGGGAAGGGGGCGTTCGCCTACGAGCAGTACTTC.

The V gene is TRBV2, the J gene TRBJ1-5; 7 bases line up with TRBD1. The CDR3 contains 15 residues. The J segment lost 0 bases and the V segment lost 6 bases, leaving 5 bases of the junction unmatched. The germline gives CDR1 SNHLY, CDR2 FYNNEI. CDR3 protein: CASSGGDSSNQPQHF. For the CDR3, the DNA is TGTGCCAGCAGCGGGGGGGACAGTAGCAATCAGCCCCAGCATTTT.

This clone was seen a single time. The rearrangement links TRBV10-2 to TRBJ1-1; no reliable D call. V lost 4 bases and J lost 0, with 6 bases in between. Germline V gene data show CDR1 as WSHSY and CDR2 as SAAADI. The CDR3 runs 13 residues. CDR3: CASSGVLNTEAFF. CDR3 DNA: TGCGCCAGCAGTGGAGTGCTGAACACTGAAGCTTTCTTT.

V and J are TRBV4-1 and TRBJ1-2; a weak D match, TRBD1 (5 bases). CDR1 is MGHRA, CDR2 YSYEKL, per germline. The CDR3 is made up of 17 amino acids. The germline V and J ends were trimmed by 3 bases and 7 bases, with 24 bases remaining between them. The CDR3 sequence is CASSHPPASLTGGGYTF. Written as DNA, the CDR3 is TGCGCCAGCAGCCACCCACCCGCATCGCTAACCGGGGGTGGCTACACCTTC.

The chain recombines TRBV29-1 with TRBJ2-3; D not certain. Trimming removed 5 bases from V and 2 bases from J, with 5 bases in between. Per the germline V gene, CDR1 is SQVTM and CDR2 is ANQGSEA. The CDR3 length is 11 residues. CDR3 coding DNA: TGCAGCGTTATTCCCACAGATACGCAGTATTTT. Translated: CSVIPTDTQYF.

The chain couples TRBV7-2 to TRBJ2-7; D unclear. Trimming stripped 5 bases from V and 3 bases from J, with 5 bases between. This CDR3 has 11 residues. Germline V gives CDR1 SGHTA, CDR2 FQGNSA. CDR3 sequence reads: CASSPFYEQYF. In DNA form, the CDR3 reads TGTGCCAGCAGCCCATTCTACGAGCAGTACTTC.

V usage is TRBV6-4 and J usage is TRBJ2-1, with 10 bases identical to TRBD1. CDR1 is MRHNA and CDR2 is SNTAGT in the germline V gene. The CDR3 runs 15 residues. Losses at the gene ends were 8 bases for V and 1 base for J; bases not matched to a gene: 5. The CDR3 here is CASRQGAGSYNEQFF. DNA for the CDR3: TGTGCCAGCCGACAGGGGGCAGGATCCTACAATGAGCAGTTCTTC.

The chain recombines TRBV11-2 with TRBJ2-4; D gene unclear. The CDR3 has 13 residues. Trimming removed 5 bases at V and 7 bases at J, with 12 bases between. Germline lookup yields CDR1 SGHAT and CDR2 FQNNGV. CDR3 residues: CASSPSGFNIQYF. The CDR3 region has the DNA TGTGCCAGCAGCCCCTCCGGGTTTAACATTCAGTACTTC.

The V call is TRBV10-3, the J call TRBJ1-3; D perhaps matches TRBD1 (5 bases). Germline assignment: CDR1 ENHRY and CDR2 SYGVKD. The CDR3 contains 17 residues. The germline V and J ends were trimmed by 2 bases and 0 bases, with 14 bases remaining between them. The CDR3 region has the DNA TGTGCCATCAGTGAGGGGACCTACAAAGACTCTGGAAACACCATATATTTT. Amino acid sequence: CAISEGTYKDSGNTIYF.

This chain connects TRBV19 to TRBJ1-2; D uncertain. CDR3 length: 14 amino acids. Per germline, CDR1 LNHDA and CDR2 SQIVND (reference sequence). V lost 0 bases, J lost 4 bases, and 9 bases lay in between. In nucleotides, the CDR3 is TGTGCCAGTAGTATAGAGGCAGAAATCTATGGCTACACCTTC. Translated, it gives CASSIEAEIYGYTF.

This chain uses TRBV7-9 with TRBJ2-7; 8 positions agree with TRBD1. V gave up 7 bases and J gave up 2 bases; unmatched junction bases: 4. This CDR3 has 13 amino acids. CDR1 is SEHNR and CDR2 is FQNEAQ in the germline V gene (reference sequence). The CDR3 bases are TGTGCCAGCACCTCAGGGGGCGCCTACGAGCAGTACTTC. Translating it yields CASTSGGAYEQYF.

This clone was seen a single time. The J gene is TRBJ2-1, the V gene TRBV7-9; no clear D. The CDR3 contains 15 residues. V lost 1 base and J lost 4, with 11 bases in between. Per germline, CDR1 SEHNR and CDR2 FQNEAQ (reference sequence). In nucleotides, the CDR3 is TGTGCCAGCAGCTTAGGGTCCTCCATTTACAATGAGCAGTTCTTC. This encodes CASSLGSSIYNEQFF.

The V gene is TRBV11-2, the J gene TRBJ2-1; D uncertain. V gave up 1 base and J gave up 12 bases, with 13 bases separating them. The germline V gene has CDR1 SGHAT and CDR2 FQNNGV. This CDR3 is built from 13 residues. CDR3 sequence: CASSLALSGPQFF. The CDR3 coding sequence is TGTGCCAGCAGCTTAGCCTTATCGGGTCCGCAGTTCTTC.

This clone was detected only once. The rearrangement uses TRBV12-3 or TRBV12-4 and TRBJ2-1; no clear D gene. This CDR3 has 13 amino acids. V lost 6 bases to trimming and J lost 4 bases, with 10 bases between them. The CDR3 loop reads CASSSRLYNEQFF. CDR3 DNA: TGTGCCAGCAGCTCCCGTCTTTACAATGAGCAGTTCTTC.

V gene TRBV4-1 combines with J gene TRBJ2-1; TRBD2 is a possible D gene (6 bases). Trimming shortened V by 4 bases and J by 5 bases, and 27 bases separated the two germline ends. The CDR3 runs 19 residues. In germline, CDR1 is MGHRA, CDR2 YSYEKL. The CDR3 sequence is CASSPNPLRLGRFDNEQFF. In DNA form, the CDR3 reads TGCGCCAGCAGCCCCAACCCCCTCCGACTAGGTAGGTTTGACAATGAGCAGTTCTTC.

The chain couples TRBV5-1 to TRBJ1-2, with D possibly TRBD1 on 6 matching bases. This CDR3 contains 15 residues. CDR1 and CDR2 from the germline V gene are SGHRS and YFSETQ. V shed 1 base and J shed 8 bases, with 18 bases lying between them. The CDR3, as DNA: TGCGCCAGCAGCTTGAACGGGCCGGGGGCTGGGGGCTACACCTTC. Translated, it gives CASSLNGPGAGGYTF.

This chain connects TRBV21-1 to TRBJ1-3; the table calls TRBD1, which could not be checked here. TRBV21-1 is a pseudogene. The CDR3 has 15 amino acids. The chain's CDR3 is CASSKTERSGNTIYF. Here the CDR3 DNA reads TGTGCCAGCAGCAAGACAGAACGCTCTGGAAACACCATATATTTT.

The rearrangement joins TRBV3-1 (or the pseudogene TRBV3-2) to TRBJ2-2, with D maybe TRBD1 (6 bases). Deletions cut 1 base from V and 11 bases from J, with 14 bases between. This CDR3 is 14 amino acids long. Germline V gene sequence: CDR1 LGHDT, CDR2 YNNKEL (reference sequence). CDR3 bases: TGTGCCAGCAGCCAAGTGTTACAGGGATCTGAGCTGTTTTTT. Amino acids: CASSQVLQGSELFF.

This clone was observed a few times. The CDR3 bases are TGTGCCAGCAGTCGCCTGAGCTCTGGGGCCAACGTCCTGACTTTC. Residues: CASSRLSSGANVLTF. V is TRBV27 and J is TRBJ2-6; D gene uncertain. CDR1 is MNHEY, CDR2 SMNVEV, per germline (reference sequence). Trimming left V 5 bases short and J 0 bases short, with 8 bases between. The CDR3 extends over 15 amino acids.

About this clone: At one of its ends the junction is not consistent with the germline gene, which may arise from a read error. V gene TRBV28 combines with J gene TRBJ2-7, with 9 nucleotides matching TRBD2. Per the germline V gene, CDR1 is MDHEN and CDR2 is SYDVKM. The CDR3 covers 14 residues. CDR3 in DNA: TGTGCCAGTAGTTGGGCTAGCGGGATCTACGAGCAGTACTTC. This sequence encodes CASSWASGIYEQYF.

The chain has TRBV7-8 and TRBJ2-1; D gene unclear. The germline V and J ends were trimmed by 6 bases and 7 bases, with 19 bases remaining between them. In germline, CDR1 is SGHVS, CDR2 FQNEAQ. This CDR3 has 15 residues. CDR3 amino acids: CASRPARRVGNEQFF. CDR3 coding DNA: TGTGCCAGCAGACCAGCCCGTCGGGTTGGGAATGAGCAGTTCTTC.

The rearrangement uses TRBV3-1 (or the pseudogene TRBV3-2) and TRBJ2-5; D is uncertain. Trimming removed 1 base at V and 4 bases at J, with 4 bases between. Germline V gene lookup returns CDR1 LGHDT and CDR2 YNNKEL (reference sequence). The CDR3 covers 12 residues. CDR3 loop: CASSQGRETQYF. The CDR3 nucleotides are TGTGCCAGCAGCCAAGGGCGAGAGACCCAGTACTTC.